The clone carrying this TCR beta chain was observed many times. One entry per CDR3 protein results from TCRdb running MiXCR on the 5' RACE reads. The sample records around 180,000 distinct CDR3 sequences, 15% to 20% being singletons. The CDR3 length is 14 residues. V shed 6 bases and J shed 0 bases, with 11 bases lying between them. This sample was included in a study of CD8 T cells in ankylosing spondylitis. The sequencing input was blood, either unsorted or a sorted T cell fraction (not recorded which). The J gene is TRBJ1-1, the V gene TRBV12-3 or TRBV12-4, with D perhaps matching TRBD1 (6 bases). The sequence came from a male donor under 30 with ankylosing spondylitis or in good health (not recorded which). CDR3 region: CASRPGQLNTEAFF. CDR3 bases: TGTGCCAGCAGACCGGGACAATTGAACACTGAAGCTTTCTTT.